These 20 T cell receptor beta chains share one sample of origin, sequenced in a study of CD8+ T cells in alopecia areata. Sequencing relied on a cDNA template that was reverse transcribed from extracted RNA. The method was immunoSEQ multiplex PCR; TCRdb's version includes in-frame clones alone and lacks a portion of them. The table records under 350,000 clones, roughly 64% of them present only once. This sample's treatment: oral pan-JAK inhibitor, 5-10 mg twice daily. This specimen consisted of CD4+ T cells sorted from blood, obtained at week 24, from a patient treated with tofacitinib. These receptors originate from a human donor with alopecia areata.

The rearrangement uses TRBV29-1 and TRBJ1-1; D may be TRBD1 (5 bases). The germline V and J ends were trimmed by 4 bases and 1 base, with 13 bases remaining between them. The CDR3 has 14 amino acids. The V gene's germline CDR1 is SQVTM and CDR2 ANQGSEA. CDR3 in DNA: TGCAGCGTTGGTCCCTTGGGGGGGAACACTGAAGCTTTCTTT. Its protein is CSVGPLGGNTEAFF.

Comments on this clone: Germline and junction disagree at one end, which may indicate a read error. This sample includes further DNA sequences coding for the same CDR3. The genes are TRBV7-7 and TRBJ1-1, with D unresolved. Germline V gives CDR1 SSHAT, CDR2 FNYEAQ (reference sequence). The CDR3 is 13 residues long. The CDR3 bases are TGTGCTAGCAGCTCGACGCCGAACACTGAAGCTTTCTTT. It encodes CASSSTPNTEAFF.

This chain connects TRBV2 to TRBJ1-3; D uncertain. The germline gives CDR1 SNHLY, CDR2 FYNNEI. The CDR3 extends over 14 amino acids. Trimming cost V 6 bases and J 4 bases, with 13 bases left between them. The CDR3 nucleotides read TGTGCCAGCAGGGACGGCCGCTCAGGAAACACCATATATTTT. Residues: CASRDGRSGNTIYF.

This clone was counted a few times. This rearrangement joins TRBV29-1 to TRBJ2-3; D is unclear. Germline V gene lookup returns CDR1 SQVTM and CDR2 ANQGSEA. V was clipped by 3 bases and J by 0 bases, with 13 bases between them. This CDR3 contains 15 residues. CDR3 DNA: TGCAGCGTTGAGGCCCGGGCCCTCAGCACAGATACGCAGTATTTT. Its translation: CSVEARALSTDTQYF.

This clone came up a few times. The rearrangement uses TRBV5-1 and TRBJ2-1, with 12 bases fitting TRBD2. The J segment lost 4 bases and the V segment lost 7 bases, leaving 6 bases of the junction unmatched. There are 15 residues in the CDR3. Per germline, CDR1 SGHRS and CDR2 YFSETQ. The chain's CDR3 is CASSVLAGGYNEQFF. The CDR3 DNA reads as TGCGCCAGCTCCGTACTAGCGGGGGGTTACAATGAGCAGTTCTTC.

The chain is built from TRBV4-1 and TRBJ2-1, with D unclear. CDR3 length: 12 residues. Trimming cost V 0 bases and J 8 bases, with 5 bases left between them. From germline, CDR1 is MGHRA and CDR2 YSYEKL. The CDR3 DNA reads TGCGCCAGCAGCCAAGATAGGTATGAGCAGTTCTTC. Translation: CASSQDRYEQFF.

V is TRBV29-1 and J is TRBJ2-7; D remains ambiguous. V shed 6 bases and J shed 7 bases, with 10 bases lying between them. Germline V gene data show CDR1 as SQVTM and CDR2 as ANQGSEA. This CDR3 comprises 10 residues. The CDR3 is CSVMGIEQYF. CDR3 sequence (DNA): TGCAGCGTGATGGGGATTGAGCAGTACTTC.

The sample holds one count of this clone. The chain combines TRBV7-9 with TRBJ2-7, with D possibly being TRBD2 (5 bases). CDR1 is SEHNR, CDR2 FQNEAQ, per germline (reference sequence). The CDR3 length is 15 residues. V was pared by 0 bases and J by 2 bases, with 11 bases between. CDR3 in amino acids: CASSLALEGTYEQYF. The CDR3 DNA follows: TGTGCCAGCAGCTTAGCGCTTGAGGGAACCTACGAGCAGTACTTC.

V and J are TRBV29-1 and TRBJ1-1, with 7 positions matching TRBD1. This CDR3 has 14 amino acids. Per germline, CDR1 SQVTM and CDR2 ANQGSEA. Trimming removed 7 bases from V and 0 bases from J; junction bases left unmatched: 8. CDR3 sequence: CSGGTASLNTEAFF. For the CDR3, the DNA is TGCAGCGGAGGGACAGCCTCATTGAACACTGAAGCTTTCTTT.

The rearrangement joins TRBV7-2 to TRBJ2-5; 7 nucleotides agree with TRBD1. Germline loops: CDR1 SGHTA, CDR2 FQGNSA. This CDR3 comprises 14 residues. J was trimmed by 6 bases and V by 0 bases; bases with no gene match: 4. The CDR3 loop reads CASSLAQGEKTQYF. As DNA, the CDR3 is TGTGCCAGCAGCTTAGCCCAGGGGGAAAAGACCCAGTACTTC.

The chain links TRBV4-1 to TRBJ2-7, with 13 positions matching TRBD2. The trim removed 4 bases at V and 2 bases at J, leaving 8 bases unmatched. Looked up from germline, CDR1 is MGHRA and CDR2 is YSYEKL. The CDR3 runs to 17 residues. The CDR3 sequence: CASSLTGTSGAAYEQYF. The CDR3 region has the DNA TGCGCCAGCAGCCTAACCGGGACTAGCGGGGCCGCCTACGAGCAGTACTTC.

The J gene is TRBJ1-1, the V gene TRBV29-1; a weak D match, TRBD1 (6 bases). CDR1 is SQVTM and CDR2 is ANQGSEA in the germline V gene. This CDR3 is built from 12 residues. V was shortened by 3 bases and J by 10 bases, with 15 bases between the two germline ends. CDR3 in amino acids: CSVDLDRRGAFF. For the CDR3, the DNA is TGCAGCGTTGACCTCGACAGGAGGGGAGCTTTCTTT.

The chain combines TRBV15 with TRBJ2-1; D is undetermined. Germline loops: CDR1 LNHNV, CDR2 YYDKDF (reference sequence). This CDR3 contains 13 residues. The ends were cut back, 1 base at V and 4 bases at J, with 5 bases in the middle. The CDR3 is CATSRGRYNEQFF. The CDR3, as DNA: TGTGCCACCAGCAGAGGAAGGTACAATGAGCAGTTCTTC.

This clone came up a few times. V gene TRBV27 combines with J gene TRBJ1-6; no definite D call. The CDR3 runs to 16 residues. V dropped 6 bases and J dropped 6 bases, with 18 bases sitting between them. Germline CDR1 MNHEY, CDR2 SMNVEV (reference sequence). The CDR3 is CASRPQSGMGNSPLHF. CDR3 coding DNA: TGTGCCAGCAGACCCCAAAGCGGGATGGGTAATTCACCCCTCCACTTT.

This clone was observed once. The rearrangement uses TRBV29-1 and TRBJ2-5, with 11 nucleotides matching TRBD2. The junction had 3 bases not matched to a gene; V was cut back by 4 bases and J by 2 bases. This CDR3 contains 14 residues. Germline values: CDR1 SQVTM, CDR2 ANQGSEA. CDR3 nucleotide sequence: TGCAGCGTTGTGCTAGCGGGGGGACAAGAGACCCAGTACTTC. It codes for CSVVLAGGQETQYF.

The gene calls are TRBV29-1 and TRBJ1-2; 8 positions match TRBD1. Germline V gives CDR1 SQVTM, CDR2 ANQGSEA. The V and J ends lost 7 bases and 3 bases, in that order; junction bases with no gene match: 10. The CDR3 is 14 amino acids. The CDR3 here is CSAGQGEIDYGYTF. The CDR3 DNA reads as TGCAGCGCTGGACAGGGAGAGATCGACTATGGCTACACCTTC.

The chain is built from TRBV29-1 and TRBJ2-5; perhaps TRBD1 as D (6 bases). Trimming removed 2 bases at V and 2 bases at J, with 15 bases between. The CDR3 spans 15 residues. Per the germline V gene, CDR1 is SQVTM and CDR2 is ANQGSEA. CDR3 loop: CSVESGWDIQETQYF. DNA of the CDR3: TGCAGCGTTGAATCCGGTTGGGACATTCAAGAGACCCAGTACTTC. The variable domain in full, completed from reference TRBV29-1 and TRBJ2-5, reads SAVISQKPSRDICQRGTSLTIQCQVDSQVTMMFWYRQQPGQSLTLIATANQGSEATYESGFVIDKFPISRPNLTFSTLTVSNMSPEDSSIYLCSVESGWDIQETQYFGPGTRLLVL.

The chain uses TRBV30 and TRBJ1-1; 7 nucleotides align to TRBD1. Germline lookup yields CDR1 GTSNPN and CDR2 SVGIG (reference sequence). This CDR3 contains 12 residues. The J segment lost 3 bases and the V segment lost 5 bases, leaving 3 bases of the junction unmatched. CDR3 nucleotide sequence: TGTGCCTGGCAGACAGGGCACACTGAAGCTTTCTTT. The encoded protein is CAWQTGHTEAFF.

The V gene is TRBV9, the J gene TRBJ2-5, with D perhaps TRBD1 or TRBD2 (5 bases each). The CDR3 has 15 residues. V was cut by 2 bases and J by 2 bases, with 13 bases left in between. Germline-derived CDR1 and CDR2 are SGDLS and YYNGEE. This CDR3 reads CASSVPGAGQETQYF. The CDR3 nucleotides read TGTGCCAGCAGCGTCCCCGGGGCAGGACAAGAGACCCAGTACTTC.

The DNA for the CDR3 is TGCAGCGTTGAAAAGGGGCCCCAAGAGACCCAGTACTTC. As protein: CSVEKGPQETQYF. The chain is built from TRBV29-1 and TRBJ2-5, with D perhaps matching TRBD1 (5 bases). V lost 2 bases and J 1 base, leaving 8 bases between the germline ends. Per germline, CDR1 SQVTM and CDR2 ANQGSEA. The CDR3 is 13 amino acids.